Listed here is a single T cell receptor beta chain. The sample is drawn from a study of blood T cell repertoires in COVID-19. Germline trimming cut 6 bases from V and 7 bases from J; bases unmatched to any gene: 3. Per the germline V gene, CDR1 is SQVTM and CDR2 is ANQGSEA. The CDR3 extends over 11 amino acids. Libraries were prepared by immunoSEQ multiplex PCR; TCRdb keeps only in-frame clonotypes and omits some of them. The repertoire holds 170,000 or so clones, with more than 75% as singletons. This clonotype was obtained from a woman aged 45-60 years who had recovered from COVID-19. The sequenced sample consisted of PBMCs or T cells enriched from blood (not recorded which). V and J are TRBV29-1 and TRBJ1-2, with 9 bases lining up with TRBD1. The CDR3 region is CSVEQGAGYTF. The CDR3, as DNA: TGCAGCGTCGAACAGGGGGCTGGCTACACCTTC.